A single sample is the source of the 32 T cell receptor beta chains below, sequenced in a study of radiotherapy plus CTLA-4 blockade in lung cancer. The repertoire was sequenced with immunoSEQ multiplex PCR; TCRdb's copy has only in-frame clones and lacks some. The table has around 59,000 clones, 70% to 85% seen once. Specimen: peripheral blood, collected from a patient treated with radiotherapy plus ipilimumab. The receptors here all came from a human donor with non-small cell lung cancer who had a partial response to radiotherapy plus ipilimumab.

This sequence joins TRBV4-1 and TRBJ1-1; D is perhaps TRBD1 (6 bases). The CDR3 runs 15 residues. The germline V and J ends were trimmed by 1 base and 1 base, with 10 bases remaining between them. Looked up from germline, CDR1 is MGHRA and CDR2 is YSYEKL. CDR3 region: CASSQVRQANTEAFF. The CDR3 DNA reads as TGCGCCAGCAGCCAAGTTCGACAGGCGAACACTGAAGCTTTCTTT.

This clone showed up just a few times. V gene TRBV10-3 combines with J gene TRBJ2-3; tentative D call: TRBD1 (5 bases). The germline V and J ends were trimmed by 2 bases and 4 bases, with 10 bases remaining between them. Germline-derived CDR1 and CDR2 are ENHRY and SYGVKD. CDR3 length: 14 residues. The CDR3 protein is CAISEPRAADTQYF. The CDR3 coding sequence is TGTGCCATCAGTGAGCCCAGGGCCGCAGATACGCAGTATTTT.

This clone was recorded a few times. V gene TRBV6-1 combines with J gene TRBJ1-5, with 10 bases that match TRBD1. The V and J ends lost 4 bases and 2 bases, in that order; junction bases with no gene match: 11. CDR3 length: 18 residues. From germline, CDR1 is MNHNS and CDR2 SASEGT. CDR3 sequence: CASSVTGGKRVGNQPQHF. For the CDR3, the DNA is TGTGCCAGCAGTGTGACAGGGGGCAAGAGGGTGGGCAATCAGCCCCAGCATTTT.

This chain connects TRBV28 to TRBJ1-4; the D is unclear. Trimming removed 7 bases from V and 8 bases from J, with 17 bases in between. This CDR3 is built from 14 residues. CDR1 and CDR2 (germline): MDHEN, SYDVKM. CDR3 sequence reads: CASTFGGVGEKLFF. The CDR3 DNA reads as TGTGCCAGCACTTTCGGCGGGGTAGGAGAAAAACTGTTTTTT.

The chain links TRBV7-8 to TRBJ1-5, with TRBD1 matching 9 bases. V lost 1 base and J lost 2; bases outside the gene matches: 9. Germline CDR1 SGHVS, CDR2 FQNEAQ. The CDR3 spans 18 residues. In DNA form, the CDR3 reads TGTGCCAGCAGCTTAGAGAAGGGACAGGGTTCTGGCAATCAGCCCCAGCATTTT. As protein: CASSLEKGQGSGNQPQHF.

This clone was found a few times. This chain links TRBV27 with TRBJ1-5, with 7 bases lining up with TRBD1. The CDR3 extends over 16 amino acids. Germline V lookup: CDR1 MNHEY, CDR2 SMNVEV (reference sequence). The ends lost 3 bases at V and 4 bases at J; junction bases unmatched: 9. The CDR3 region is CASSLDPTGKNQPQHF. The DNA of the CDR3 is TGTGCCAGCAGTTTGGACCCGACAGGGAAAAATCAGCCCCAGCATTTT.

This clone appeared a single time. V usage is TRBV7-2 and J usage is TRBJ2-1; TRBD1 is a possible D gene (5 bases). The CDR3 is 14 amino acids. Germline assignment: CDR1 SGHTA and CDR2 FQGNSA. With 0 bases removed from V and 4 bases from J, the gap between germline ends came to 7 bases. CDR3 residues: CASSLARVYNEQFF. The CDR3 nucleotides are TGTGCCAGCAGCTTAGCCAGGGTTTACAATGAGCAGTTCTTC.

The chain combines TRBV15 with TRBJ2-7; D possibly corresponds to TRBD1 (6 bases). This CDR3 is 12 amino acids long. Trimming pared 4 bases from V and 7 bases from J, leaving 11 bases between. Germline CDR1 and CDR2: LNHNV and YYDKDF (reference sequence). The CDR3 region is CATSTTGWEQYF. The CDR3 nucleotides are TGTGCCACCAGCACGACAGGTTGGGAGCAGTACTTC.

V and J are TRBV30 and TRBJ1-6; TRBD1 aligns across 8 bases. Trimming at V came to 1 base and at J to 8 bases, leaving 1 base not matched to a gene. The CDR3 has 13 amino acids. CDR1 and CDR2 from the germline V gene are GTSNPN and SVGIG (reference sequence). CDR3 sequence: CAWSDRGDSPLHF. In DNA, the CDR3 is TGTGCCTGGAGTGACAGGGGGGATTCACCCCTCCACTTT.

This chain links TRBV6-1 with TRBJ2-3, with D tentatively TRBD2 (6 bases). Trimming left V 5 bases short and J 6 bases short, with 12 bases between. The CDR3 is made up of 13 amino acids. Germline CDR1 and CDR2: MNHNS and SASEGT. The CDR3: CASSPTRGDTQYF. For the CDR3, the DNA is TGTGCCAGCAGTCCAACCCGGGGGGATACGCAGTATTTT.

The chain employs TRBV14 and TRBJ2-1; the match to TRBD1 covers 7 bases. Germline loops: CDR1 SGHDN, CDR2 FVKESK. The length of the CDR3 is 15 residues. After removal of 2 bases from V and 5 bases from J, the junction contained 6 bases not matched to a gene. CDR3 protein: CASSQNTGTDNEQFF. The CDR3 bases are TGTGCCAGCAGCCAAAATACCGGGACAGACAATGAGCAGTTCTTC.

The table lists this clone with a few counts. The CDR3 sequence: CASSPDSINQPQHF. The DNA for the CDR3 is TGTGCCAGCTCACCCGACAGTATCAATCAGCCCCAGCATTTT. J is TRBJ1-5 and V is TRBV18; possibly TRBD1 for D (5 bases). The germline V gene has CDR1 KGHSH and CDR2 LQKENI. The V gene lost 3 bases and the J gene lost 3 bases, with 9 bases spanning the gap. CDR3 length equals 14 residues.

Here the CDR3 DNA reads TGTGCCAGCAGCCAAGTAGCGGGGGGGGGCACAGATACGCAGTATTTT. Amino acid sequence: CASSQVAGGGTDTQYF. The V call is TRBV6-6, the J call TRBJ2-3; 11 nucleotides agree with TRBD2. Unmatched junction bases numbered 6, after V lost 6 bases and J lost 1 base. Per the germline V gene, CDR1 is MNHNY and CDR2 is SVGAGI (reference sequence). CDR3 length equals 16 residues.

V gene TRBV19 combines with J gene TRBJ2-1; 10 bases agree with TRBD1. Germline V CDR1 and CDR2: LNHDA, SQIVND (reference sequence). This CDR3 spans 15 amino acids. V lost 10 bases to trimming and J lost 7 bases; unmatched junction nucleotides: 13. The CDR3 DNA reads as TGTGCCACCGGAAAGACGGGACAGGGGTTGAATGAGCAGTTCTTC. Translating gives CATGKTGQGLNEQFF.

This clone turned up a few times. The genes are TRBV13 and TRBJ2-7, with a weak D call TRBD2 (6 bases). V lost 5 bases, J lost 4 bases, and 15 bases lay in between. Per the germline V gene, CDR1 is PRHDT and CDR2 is FYEKMQ (reference sequence). CDR3 length equals 14 residues. The CDR3 reads CASSPIGGAYEQYF. As DNA, the CDR3 is TGTGCCAGCAGCCCCATAGGCGGGGCTTACGAGCAGTACTTC.

This clone was seen more than once but under ten times. J is TRBJ2-5 and V is TRBV6-5, with 9 bases identical to TRBD1. V dropped 4 bases and J dropped 3; count of bases not matched to a gene: 3. The CDR3 extends over 14 amino acids. Germline V CDR1 and CDR2: MNHEY, SVGAGI. The CDR3 DNA reads TGTGCCAGCAGTTCGGACAGGGGAAAAGAGACCCAGTACTTC. As protein: CASSSDRGKETQYF.

The chain recombines TRBV6-1 with TRBJ2-5; 7 bases are a match to TRBD2. The CDR3 is 15 amino acids. V lost 6 bases to trimming and J lost 2 bases; unmatched junction nucleotides: 9. Germline CDR1 and CDR2: MNHNS and SASEGT. The CDR3 sequence is CASRQSGGKQETQYF. CDR3 nucleotides: TGTGCCAGCAGACAATCGGGGGGAAAGCAAGAGACCCAGTACTTC.

This sequence joins TRBV5-1 and TRBJ2-5; 9 bases are shared with TRBD1. The CDR3 extends over 15 amino acids. Trimming removed 4 bases from V and 3 bases from J; junction bases left unmatched: 7. Germline V CDR1 and CDR2: SGHRS, YFSETQ. The CDR3 here is CASSITGTGKETQYF. The CDR3 DNA is TGCGCCAGCAGCATAACCGGGACAGGGAAAGAGACCCAGTACTTC.

The chain is built from TRBV25-1 and TRBJ2-5; TRBD2 might be the D (6 bases). V dropped 0 bases and J dropped 5 bases, with 10 bases sitting between them. The CDR3 length is 14 residues. Germline values: CDR1 MGHDK, CDR2 SYGVNS. In DNA, the CDR3 is TGTGCCAGCAGTGAATATGGCGGGGACGAGACCCAGTACTTC. Translating it yields CASSEYGGDETQYF.

This clone has only one observation. V gene TRBV7-2 combines with J gene TRBJ2-6; tentatively, D is TRBD1 (6 bases). Germline CDR1 SGHTA, CDR2 FQGNSA. V lost 2 bases and J lost 0, with 8 bases in between. This CDR3 is built from 16 residues. In nucleotides, the CDR3 is TGTGCCAGCAGCTTAAGGGGGAGCTCTGGGGCCAACGTCCTGACTTTC. Residues: CASSLRGSSGANVLTF.

The chain employs TRBV9 and TRBJ1-1; TRBD1 might be the D (6 bases). This CDR3 is built from 15 residues. Germline V gene sequence: CDR1 SGDLS, CDR2 YYNGEE. V dropped 2 bases and J dropped 3 bases, with 14 bases sitting between them. The DNA for the CDR3 is TGTGCCAGCAGCGTCTCCGCAGGGGTCGACACTGAAGCTTTCTTT. Protein sequence: CASSVSAGVDTEAFF.

This sequence joins TRBV5-4 and TRBJ1-2; D gene unclear. The CDR3 totals 13 residues. Trimming took off 3 bases at V and 7 bases at J, with 13 bases between the two ends. Germline CDR1 and CDR2: SGHNT and YYREEE (reference sequence). As DNA, the CDR3 is TGTGCCAGCAGCTCCGCGCAAATATTTGGCTACACCTTC. This encodes CASSSAQIFGYTF.

To note about this clone: The same CDR3 also results from other DNA sequences found in this sample. The chain's CDR3 is CASSWEGGPYEQYF. The CDR3 DNA follows: TGTGCCAGCAGCTGGGAGGGGGGGCCCTACGAGCAGTACTTC. This chain links TRBV6-1 with TRBJ2-7; maybe TRBD2 (7 bases). CDR1 is MNHNS and CDR2 is SASEGT in the germline V gene. The germline V and J ends were trimmed by 6 bases and 2 bases, with 14 bases remaining between them. The CDR3 sequence is 14 residues long.

This clone was seen more than once but under ten times. V usage is TRBV6-1 and J usage is TRBJ2-1; no clear D gene. V lost 3 bases, J lost 9 bases, and 9 bases lay in between. Germline V gives CDR1 MNHNS, CDR2 SASEGT. The CDR3 covers 12 residues. The CDR3 region is CASSETTSEQFF. For the CDR3, the DNA is TGTGCCAGCAGTGAGACAACCAGTGAGCAGTTCTTC.

The chain links TRBV7-6 to TRBJ2-5; perhaps TRBD1 as D (6 bases). The CDR3 length is 15 residues. CDR1 is SGHVS and CDR2 is FNYEAQ in the germline V gene. The V end was cut by 0 bases, the J end by 4 bases, with 12 bases between. The CDR3 DNA sequence: TGTGCCAGCAGCTTAGCGGGGTCAGGGGCAGAGACCCAGTACTTC. Protein: CASSLAGSGAETQYF.

This clone was counted between two and nine times. The rearrangement joins TRBV15 to TRBJ1-2; possible D gene TRBD1, 5 bases. The germline CDR1 and CDR2 sequences are LNHNV and YYDKDF (reference sequence). The CDR3 spans 17 residues. Trimming cost V 8 bases and J 3 bases, with 25 bases left between them. The CDR3: CATANRIGGRMHYGYTF. The CDR3 DNA follows: TGTGCCACCGCTAACCGTATTGGGGGGAGAATGCACTATGGCTACACCTTC.

This chain uses TRBV5-1 with TRBJ1-4; no firm D call. Trimming removed 5 bases at V and 4 bases at J, with 12 bases between. CDR1 is SGHRS, CDR2 YFSETQ, per germline. The CDR3 sequence is 14 residues long. The CDR3 loop reads CASRTDLGNEKLFF. CDR3 bases: TGCGCCAGCAGGACTGATTTGGGTAATGAAAAACTGTTTTTT.

The CDR3 is CASSVSSGGAWETQYF. The CDR3 DNA is TGTGCCAGCAGTGTCAGTAGCGGGGGGGCTTGGGAGACCCAGTACTTC. The V and J genes are TRBV6-1 and TRBJ2-5, with 11 bases aligning to TRBD2. Looked up from germline, CDR1 is MNHNS and CDR2 is SASEGT. The CDR3 runs to 16 residues. V was clipped by 4 bases and J by 5 bases; unmatched bases: 9.

This clone was observed once. The V and J genes are TRBV7-9 and TRBJ1-4, with TRBD1 matching 10 bases. The CDR3 is made up of 15 amino acids. The germline V gene encodes CDR1 SEHNR and CDR2 FQNEAQ (reference sequence). V dropped 4 bases and J dropped 5; count of bases not matched to a gene: 4. The CDR3 DNA is TGTGCCAGCAGCTCTCCGGGACAGGGGAATGAAAAACTGTTTTTT. It is translated as CASSSPGQGNEKLFF.

The V call is TRBV2, the J call TRBJ2-7; 7 bases agree with TRBD1. The CDR3 has 13 amino acids. CDR1 SNHLY and CDR2 FYNNEI come from the germline V gene. V trimming: 5 bases; J trimming: 7 bases; junction bases outside the gene matches: 8. The CDR3 here is CASSFDRVGEQYF. The DNA for the CDR3 is TGTGCCAGCAGTTTCGACAGGGTTGGGGAGCAGTACTTC.

The chain combines TRBV4-1 with TRBJ1-6, with D possibly matching TRBD1 (5 bases). The germline CDR1 and CDR2 sequences are MGHRA and YSYEKL. Trimming left V 4 bases short and J 10 bases short, with 26 bases between. The CDR3 runs to 18 residues. The CDR3 region is CASSPNQGRMVIWSPLHF. As DNA, the CDR3 is TGCGCCAGCAGCCCCAACCAGGGAAGGATGGTGATATGGTCACCCCTCCACTTT.

Concerning this clone: The same CDR3 can be traced to other DNA sequences in this sample. The chain's CDR3 is CASSLGTSGGLQETQYF. As DNA, the CDR3 is TGCGCCAGCAGCTTGGGGACTAGCGGGGGGCTCCAAGAGACCCAGTACTTC. This chain joins TRBV5-1 and TRBJ2-5, with 14 bases matching TRBD2. The CDR3 is 17 amino acids. Germline loops: CDR1 SGHRS, CDR2 YFSETQ. J lost 1 base, V lost 0 bases, and 2 bases had no gene match.